The 21 T cell receptor beta chains listed next were all sequenced from one sample in a study of vaccination effects on CD4 cells after COVID-19 (dated by TCRdb to between 2021 and 2024). These TCRs' antigens remain unknown. In the ViraFEST assay, PBMC were stimulated with viral peptide pools, and TCR sequencing was then used to find antigen-specific CD4+ T cell clonotypes based on their expansion. After around ten days of culture, CD4+ T cells were isolated with the EasySep CD4+ T cell isolation kit. Library construction relied on the immunoSEQ multiplex PCR assay. TCRdb obtained this table from immuneACCESS and retained in-frame rearrangements with V and J assigned. These tables miss some clones; where compared with another copy, unresolved V genes account for less than half of the shortfall, and the remainder is unexplained. This sample is represented by tens of thousands of clones; approximately 74% of them were singletons. The ten largest clones add up to roughly 1.7% of the sample.

This specimen was CD4+ T cells from PBMCs cultured with HCoV-229E spike peptides, taken before COVID-19 vaccination. Interpreted using the paper, the cell subset or site label stands for: HCoV-229E spike overlapping peptide pool stimulation. The receptors stem from a human donor who received a COVID-19 vaccine.

CDR3 protein: CASRPPARGPQHF. Here the CDR3 DNA reads TGTGCCAGCAGACCACCGGCACGGGGGCCCCAGCATTTT. The chain carries TRBV28 and TRBJ1-5; D is unresolved. This CDR3 comprises 13 residues. The ends were cut back, 6 bases at V and 9 bases at J, with 15 bases in the middle. Germline V CDR1 and CDR2: MDHEN, SYDVKM.

V is TRBV18 and J is TRBJ2-4; 8 bases are a match to TRBD1. CDR1 KGHSH and CDR2 LQKENI come from the germline V gene. Trimming removed 3 bases from V and 7 bases from J; junction bases left unmatched: 5. CDR3 length: 14 amino acids. CDR3 loop: CASSPQGAGNIQYF. As DNA, the CDR3 is TGTGCCAGCTCACCGCAGGGGGCAGGGAACATTCAGTACTTC.

The V and J genes are TRBV6-5 and TRBJ1-1; D unresolved. This CDR3 has 13 amino acids. V lost 0 bases to trimming and J lost 6 bases, with 8 bases between them. From germline, CDR1 is MNHEY and CDR2 SVGAGI. The CDR3 bases are TGTGCCAGCAGTTACTCGGGAGACTCTGAAGCTTTCTTT. Its protein product is CASSYSGDSEAFF.

The CDR3 region is CASSRQIYEQYV. CDR3 nucleotide sequence: TGTGCCAGCAGCCGACAGATTTACGAGCAGTACGTC. The chain has TRBV14 and TRBJ2-7; maybe TRBD1 (5 bases). Trimming left V 4 bases short and J 4 bases short, with 8 bases between. The germline V gene encodes CDR1 SGHDN and CDR2 FVKESK. The CDR3 sequence is 12 residues long.

The genes are TRBV20-1 and TRBJ2-5, with 8 bases fitting TRBD2. Germline trimming cut 3 bases from V and 0 bases from J; bases unmatched to any gene: 3. The CDR3 runs 14 residues. Germline V lookup: CDR1 DFQATT, CDR2 SNEGSKA (reference sequence). DNA of the CDR3: TGCAGTGCTAGTCGGGGGGGGTACCAAGAGACCCAGTACTTC. Residues: CSASRGGYQETQYF.

This chain links TRBV2 with TRBJ1-6; 10 nucleotides agree with TRBD1. Germline CDR1 and CDR2: SNHLY and FYNNEI. The V segment lost 9 bases and the J segment 7 bases; nucleotides outside the gene matches: 9. CDR3 length equals 15 residues. CDR3 amino acids: CARTPGQGRNSPLHF. The CDR3 nucleotides are TGTGCCAGAACACCGGGACAGGGGAGGAATTCACCCCTCCACTTT.

This sequence joins TRBV7-2 and TRBJ1-3, with D unclear. Germline CDR1 and CDR2: SGHTA and FQGNSA. There are 14 residues in the CDR3. V was cut by 4 bases and J by 6 bases, with 13 bases left in between. Here the CDR3 reads CASSYRGRENTIYF. The CDR3 DNA follows: TGTGCCAGCAGCTATCGGGGTCGGGAAAACACCATATATTTT.

The chain is built from TRBV6-5 and TRBJ2-3, with D possibly matching TRBD2 (6 bases). Germline values: CDR1 MNHEY, CDR2 SVGAGI. CDR3 size: 15 residues. Trimming stripped 4 bases from V and 2 bases from J, with 13 bases between. CDR3: CASSSAGRATDTQYF. The CDR3 DNA reads TGTGCCAGCAGTTCGGCGGGACGCGCCACAGATACGCAGTATTTT.

The rearrangement joins TRBV19 to TRBJ1-2; 9 nucleotides agree with TRBD1. The CDR3 totals 15 residues. Germline CDR1 LNHDA, CDR2 SQIVND (reference sequence). With V trimmed by 3 bases and J by 2 bases, 4 bases remained unmatched. The CDR3, as DNA: TGTGCCAGTAGTATCGACAGGGGGGGGAACTATGGCTACACCTTC. Amino acid sequence: CASSIDRGGNYGYTF.

The chain is built from TRBV5-5 and TRBJ1-3; tentatively, D is TRBD1 (6 bases). V dropped 0 bases and J dropped 1 base, with 11 bases sitting between them. The CDR3 runs 16 residues. The germline gives CDR1 SGHKS, CDR2 YYEKEE (reference sequence). The CDR3 coding sequence is TGTGCCAGCAGCTTGGGACGGGGGGCATCTGGAAACACCATATATTTT. It yields the protein CASSLGRGASGNTIYF.

V is TRBV9 and J is TRBJ2-1; 12 bases are shared with TRBD2. The ends lost 4 bases at V and 9 bases at J; junction bases unmatched: 14. CDR3 length: 17 residues. From germline, CDR1 is SGDLS and CDR2 YYNGEE. CDR3 bases: TGTGCCAGCAGCCCTCTAGGAGCTAGCGGGGGGGCCTCTGAGCAGTTCTTC. Its protein product is CASSPLGASGGASEQFF.

The chain has TRBV4-1 and TRBJ2-5, with D hard to call. The germline V gene encodes CDR1 MGHRA and CDR2 YSYEKL. Trimming took off 1 base at V and 7 bases at J, with 7 bases between the two ends. The CDR3 is made up of 12 amino acids. CDR3 loop: CASSQGPGTQYF. CDR3 coding DNA: TGCGCCAGCAGCCAAGGCCCAGGGACCCAGTACTTC.

The gene calls are TRBV6-2 or TRBV6-3 and TRBJ2-5; 8 bases map to TRBD1. This CDR3 has 17 amino acids. Trimming at V came to 2 bases and at J to 0 bases, leaving 8 bases not matched to a gene. Per the germline V gene, CDR1 is MNHEY and CDR2 is SVGEGT. The CDR3 sequence: CASSYHRQGANQETQYF. The CDR3, as DNA: TGTGCCAGCAGTTACCATCGGCAGGGGGCTAACCAAGAGACCCAGTACTTC.

V gene TRBV6-1 combines with J gene TRBJ1-1; a weak D match, TRBD1 (5 bases). There are 13 residues in the CDR3. V shed 3 bases and J shed 5 bases, with 10 bases lying between them. From germline, CDR1 is MNHNS and CDR2 SASEGT. The CDR3 region has the DNA TGTGCCAGCAGTGACAGGGCATTGACTGAAGCTTTCTTT. This translates into CASSDRALTEAFF.

V and J are TRBV6-2 or TRBV6-3 and TRBJ1-1, with TRBD1 matching 8 bases. The V gene end was trimmed by 2 bases and the J gene end by 11 bases; junction bases not matched to a gene: 13. Germline CDR1 reads MNHEY; CDR2 reads SVGEGT. The CDR3 has 15 residues. The CDR3 nucleotides read TGTGCCAGCAGTTACACACCACAGGGGGGACTAAGTGCTTTCTTT. Amino acids: CASSYTPQGGLSAFF.

The chain uses TRBV7-2 and TRBJ2-1; D gene unclear. There are 14 residues in the CDR3. The germline V gene encodes CDR1 SGHTA and CDR2 FQGNSA. Trimming took 2 bases from V and 7 from J, leaving 12 bases between them. The CDR3 DNA is TGTGCCAGCAGCTTAATCAGAGAAGGGAATGAGCAGTTCTTC. Translating gives CASSLIREGNEQFF.

The chain is built from TRBV2 and TRBJ2-5; 7 nucleotides align to TRBD1. The CDR3 consists of 15 residues. CDR1 is SNHLY, CDR2 FYNNEI, per germline. Losses at the gene ends were 4 bases for V and 4 bases for J; bases not matched to a gene: 9. The CDR3 region is CASSVSRGMSETQYF. DNA of the CDR3: TGTGCCAGCAGTGTATCCAGGGGGATGTCAGAGACCCAGTACTTC. The whole variable domain, filled in from reference TRBV2 and TRBJ2-5, reads EPEVTQTPSHQVTQMGQEVILRCVPISNHLYFYWYRQILGQKVEFLVSFYNNEISEKSEIFDDQFSVERPDGSNFTLKIRSTKLEDSAMYFCASSVSRGMSETQYFGPGTRLLVL.

The table lists this clone with a few counts. This chain uses TRBV30 with TRBJ1-6; 8 bases are a match to TRBD1. The CDR3 loop spans 14 amino acids. V shed 7 bases, J shed 9 bases, and the junction held 11 bases outside the gene matches. The V gene's germline CDR1 is GTSNPN and CDR2 SVGIG (reference sequence). CDR3 sequence: CAFRAGGAGSPLHF. CDR3 nucleotides: TGTGCCTTTAGAGCAGGGGGCGCAGGTTCACCCCTCCACTTT.

The J gene is TRBJ1-3, the V gene TRBV10-2; weak D call: TRBD1 (6 bases). V gave up 7 bases and J gave up 0 bases, with 13 bases separating them. The CDR3 runs to 15 residues. Germline V gene data show CDR1 as WSHSY and CDR2 as SAAADI. The DNA for the CDR3 is TGCGCCAGCAAAGGGACACTGAACTCTGGAAACACCATATATTTT. It yields the protein CASKGTLNSGNTIYF.

The CDR3 bases are TGTGCCAGCAGTTACTCCGAGCGGAGGTTTATGTTCTTC. Its translation is CASSYSERRFMFF. The rearrangement uses TRBV6-5 and TRBJ2-1; possible D gene TRBD2, 5 bases. The germline CDR1 and CDR2 sequences are MNHEY and SVGAGI. The CDR3 runs 13 residues. V lost 0 bases and J 15 bases, leaving 15 bases between the germline ends.

This chain uses TRBV2 with TRBJ1-1, with D possibly TRBD1 on 5 matching bases. V lost 5 bases and J lost 3, with 13 bases in between. Germline CDR1 SNHLY, CDR2 FYNNEI. The CDR3 is made up of 14 amino acids. In DNA, the CDR3 is TGTGCCAGCAGTCGGGGGATTTCCGACACTGAAGCTTTCTTT. It yields the protein CASSRGISDTEAFF.